Included here is one T cell receptor beta chain sequence, with context. At one boundary the junction diverges from the germline segment, which might be a read error. Other DNA sequences from this sample encode an identical CDR3 as well. The sample comes from a study of T cell responses to AZD1222 COVID-19 vaccine. Turning to the study itself: Pooling of second doses given at about 4 or about 12 weeks was done.

Germline CDR1 and CDR2: SGHAT and FQNNGV. The CDR3 consists of 17 residues. Repertoires were generated with immunoSEQ multiplex PCR, while TCRdb's copy carries only in-frame clones and drops some. This sample carries over 130,000 clones, 80% to 90% of them seen once, and the ten largest clones take approximately 3.4%. This specimen was peripheral blood, taken on day 0 of AZD1222 vaccination. The genes are TRBV11-2 and TRBJ2-5; D possibly corresponds to TRBD2 (5 bases). This TCR came from an adult in good health. CDR3 region: CASSSYPKGPRGGTQYF. The CDR3 region has the DNA TGTGCTAGCAGCTCATACCCTAAGGGTCCCCGCGGAGGGACCCAGTACTTC. Full variable domain (rest looked up from reference TRBV11-2 and TRBJ2-5): EAGVAQSPRYKIIEKRQSVAFWCNPISGHATLYWYQQILGQGPKLLIQFQNNGVVDDSQLPKDRFSAERLKGVDSTLKIQPAKLEDSAVYLCASSSYPKGPRGGTQYFGPGTRLLVL.